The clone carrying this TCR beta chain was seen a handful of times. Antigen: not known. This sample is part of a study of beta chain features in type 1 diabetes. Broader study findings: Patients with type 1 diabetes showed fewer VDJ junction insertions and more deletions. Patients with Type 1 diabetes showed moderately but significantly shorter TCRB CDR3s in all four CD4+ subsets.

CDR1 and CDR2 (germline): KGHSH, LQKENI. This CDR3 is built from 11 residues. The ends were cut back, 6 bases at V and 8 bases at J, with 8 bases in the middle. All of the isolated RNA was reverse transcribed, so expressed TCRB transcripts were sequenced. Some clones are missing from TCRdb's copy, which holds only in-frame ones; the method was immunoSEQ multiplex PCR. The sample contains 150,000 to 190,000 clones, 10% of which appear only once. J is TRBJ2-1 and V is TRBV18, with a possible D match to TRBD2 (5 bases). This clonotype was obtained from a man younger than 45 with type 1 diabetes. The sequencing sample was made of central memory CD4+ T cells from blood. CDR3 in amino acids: CASSEVDEQFF. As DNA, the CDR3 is TGTGCCAGCTCGGAGGTGGATGAGCAGTTCTTC. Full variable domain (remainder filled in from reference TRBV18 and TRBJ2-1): NAGVMQNPRHLVRRRGQEARLRCSPMKGHSHVYWYRQLPEEGLKFMVYLQKENIIDESGMPKERFSAEFPKEGPSILRIQQVVRGDSAAYFCASSEVDEQFFGPGTRLTVL.